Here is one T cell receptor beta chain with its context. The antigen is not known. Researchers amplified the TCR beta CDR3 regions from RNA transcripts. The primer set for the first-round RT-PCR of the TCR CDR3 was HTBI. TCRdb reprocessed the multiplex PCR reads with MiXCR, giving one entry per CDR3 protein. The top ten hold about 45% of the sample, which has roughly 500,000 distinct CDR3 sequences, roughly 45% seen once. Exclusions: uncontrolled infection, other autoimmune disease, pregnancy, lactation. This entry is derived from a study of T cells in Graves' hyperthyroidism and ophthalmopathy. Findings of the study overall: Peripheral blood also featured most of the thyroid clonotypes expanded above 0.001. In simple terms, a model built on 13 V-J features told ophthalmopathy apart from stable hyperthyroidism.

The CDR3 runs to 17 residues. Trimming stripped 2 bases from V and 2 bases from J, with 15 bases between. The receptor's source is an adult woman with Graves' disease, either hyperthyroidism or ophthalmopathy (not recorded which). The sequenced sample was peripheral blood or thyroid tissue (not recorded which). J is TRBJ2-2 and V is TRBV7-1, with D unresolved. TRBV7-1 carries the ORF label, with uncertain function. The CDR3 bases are TGTGCCAGCAGCTCATCGCCGGGCCTCCTAAACACCGGGGAGCTGTTTTTT. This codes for CASSSSPGLLNTGELFF.